The 29 T cell receptor beta chains in this list originate from one sample, sequenced in a study of blood T cell repertoires in COVID-19. TCRdb's table, derived via immunoSEQ multiplex PCR, lists solely in-frame clones and lacks some. The data hold about 130,000 clones, with around 85% observed a single time. Sequenced: peripheral blood. The receptors shown here come from a man aged 25 to 40 with COVID-19, enrolled during active disease.

This rearrangement joins TRBV7-9 to TRBJ1-1; weak D call: TRBD1 (5 bases). The germline V gene has CDR1 SEHNR and CDR2 FQNEAQ (reference sequence). V lost 7 bases and J lost 7, with 10 bases in between. The CDR3 contains 11 residues. CDR3 DNA: TGTGCCAGCACACAGGATATTGAAGCTTTCTTT. This gives the protein CASTQDIEAFF.

There are a few counts of this clone. The chain is built from TRBV10-1 and TRBJ1-5; D is uncertain. V was cut by 8 bases and J by 2 bases, with 10 bases left in between. This CDR3 is built from 13 residues. From germline, CDR1 is WNHNN and CDR2 SYGVQD (reference sequence). CDR3 nucleotides: TGCGCCAGCGGCGGGCTGGGCAATCAGCCCCAGCATTTT. Amino acid sequence: CASGGLGNQPQHF.

This sequence joins TRBV5-1 and TRBJ2-3; TRBD1 might be the D (5 bases). The CDR3 loop spans 17 amino acids. Germline assignment: CDR1 SGHRS and CDR2 YFSETQ. Between the trimmed V and J ends, which lost 4 bases and 3 bases, there was a span of 21 bases. In DNA form, the CDR3 reads TGCGCCAGCAGCCCGCCCGCCTCCTGGGGCGCAACAGATACGCAGTATTTT. Protein: CASSPPASWGATDTQYF.

The chain recombines TRBV5-6 with TRBJ1-1; no reliable D call. The CDR3 has 14 residues. CDR1 and CDR2 (germline): SGHDT, YYEEEE. Trimming pared 1 base from V and 1 base from J, leaving 8 bases between. Here the CDR3 DNA reads TGTGCCAGCAGCTTGTTGAGACAGAACACTGAAGCTTTCTTT. Translation gives CASSLLRQNTEAFF.

The chain joins TRBV6-5 to TRBJ2-2; 9 bases map to TRBD2. Losses at the gene ends were 6 bases for V and 3 bases for J; bases not matched to a gene: 5. Germline assignment: CDR1 MNHEY and CDR2 SVGAGI. The CDR3 has 15 residues. CDR3 region: CASRPRLADTGELFF. In DNA form, the CDR3 reads TGTGCCAGCAGGCCGCGACTAGCGGACACCGGGGAGCTGTTTTTT.

The CDR3 region has the DNA TGTGCCAGCAGCTTACCACCGGACAGATCCAATGGCTACACCTTC. Its translation: CASSLPPDRSNGYTF. The chain links TRBV11-2 to TRBJ1-2; D is perhaps TRBD1 (6 bases). CDR1 and CDR2 (germline): SGHAT, FQNNGV. The CDR3 spans 15 residues. Trimming took 2 bases from V and 6 from J, leaving 16 bases between them. The complete variable domain, with remaining parts taken from reference TRBV11-2 and TRBJ1-2, reads EAGVAQSPRYKIIEKRQSVAFWCNPISGHATLYWYQQILGQGPKLLIQFQNNGVVDDSQLPKDRFSAERLKGVDSTLKIQPAKLEDSAVYLCASSLPPDRSNGYTFGSGTRLTVV.

The J gene is TRBJ1-4, the V gene TRBV4-1; D uncertain. Germline-derived CDR1 and CDR2 are MGHRA and YSYEKL. The CDR3 has 14 residues. With 1 base removed from V and 7 bases from J, the gap between germline ends came to 10 bases. Here the CDR3 reads CASSQGSVGEKLFF. Written as DNA, the CDR3 is TGCGCCAGCAGCCAAGGATCAGTTGGTGAAAAACTGTTTTTT.

The chain links TRBV4-3 to TRBJ1-2; D possibly corresponds to TRBD1 (5 bases). This CDR3 has 14 residues. Germline V gene lookup returns CDR1 LGHNA and CDR2 YSLEER. The V end was cut by 1 base, the J end by 8 bases, with 14 bases between. CDR3 bases: TGCGCCAGCAGCCAAGGGTCGGGGGAACGGGGCTACACCTTC. This translates into CASSQGSGERGYTF.

This clone was observed once. The chain couples TRBV7-9 to TRBJ2-3, with 10 bases that match TRBD2. V gave up 4 bases and J gave up 2 bases; unmatched junction bases: 6. Germline-derived CDR1 and CDR2 are SEHNR and FQNEAQ (reference sequence). The CDR3 extends over 16 amino acids. The CDR3 sequence is CASSSPLAGVTDTQYF. The CDR3 bases are TGTGCCAGCAGCTCACCTCTAGCGGGGGTCACAGATACGCAGTATTTT.

The chain employs TRBV29-1 and TRBJ2-5, with TRBD1 matching over 7 bases. CDR3 length: 14 residues. Trimming removed 1 base from V and 3 bases from J; junction bases left unmatched: 5. CDR1 and CDR2 from the germline V gene are SQVTM and ANQGSEA. CDR3 coding DNA: TGCAGCGTTGAAGTGACAGGGATGGAAGAGACCCAGTACTTC. Its protein is CSVEVTGMEETQYF.

J is TRBJ1-6 and V is TRBV4-1, with D unresolved. The CDR3 is 15 amino acids. V was clipped by 6 bases and J by 4 bases, with 13 bases between them. Germline CDR1 is MGHRA and CDR2 is YSYEKL. The CDR3: CASSTGTAYNSPLHF. CDR3 in DNA: TGCGCCAGCAGTACCGGAACAGCATATAATTCACCCCTCCACTTT.

The rearrangement uses TRBV5-8 and TRBJ2-7; D gene unclear. Trimming took off 0 bases at V and 6 bases at J, with 7 bases between the two ends. This CDR3 region has 12 residues. Looked up from germline, CDR1 is SGHTS and CDR2 is YDEGEE. CDR3 protein: CASSLASGEQYF. The CDR3 nucleotides are TGTGCCAGCAGCTTGGCGTCGGGCGAGCAGTACTTC.

This chain joins TRBV12-3 or TRBV12-4 and TRBJ1-2, with D possibly matching TRBD1 (5 bases). V lost 7 bases and J 4 bases, leaving 13 bases between the germline ends. The CDR3 runs to 13 residues. CDR3 loop: CASIQGVGYGYTF. CDR3 in DNA: TGTGCCAGCATACAAGGGGTAGGCTATGGCTACACCTTC.

The gene calls are TRBV7-9 and TRBJ1-2; 7 bases match TRBD1. V dropped 1 base and J dropped 8; count of bases not matched to a gene: 7. This CDR3 contains 14 residues. CDR1 is SEHNR, CDR2 FQNEAQ, per germline (reference sequence). CDR3 in amino acids: CASSLVDRAKGYTF. The CDR3 nucleotides read TGTGCCAGCAGCTTAGTTGACAGGGCTAAGGGCTACACCTTC.

This chain links TRBV5-5 with TRBJ1-3, with D maybe TRBD1 (6 bases). This CDR3 region has 15 residues. Trimming removed 2 bases from V and 0 bases from J, with 9 bases in between. In germline, CDR1 is SGHKS, CDR2 YYEKEE (reference sequence). CDR3 nucleotides: TGTGCCAGCAGCTTCCAGACAGGCTCTGGAAACACCATATATTTT. This sequence encodes CASSFQTGSGNTIYF.

This chain joins TRBV11-2 and TRBJ2-5, with 12 bases fitting TRBD2. Germline CDR1 SGHAT, CDR2 FQNNGV. The J segment lost 5 bases and the V segment lost 6 bases, leaving 4 bases of the junction unmatched. This CDR3 comprises 14 residues. This chain's CDR3 is CASRLAGGRETQYF. The CDR3 coding sequence is TGTGCCAGCAGGCTAGCGGGAGGGCGGGAGACCCAGTACTTC.

The chain recombines TRBV4-3 with TRBJ2-3; 10 bases are shared with TRBD2. The CDR3 is made up of 16 amino acids. Germline V CDR1 and CDR2: LGHNA, YSLEER. The ends lost 1 base at V and 10 bases at J; junction bases unmatched: 11. The DNA for the CDR3 is TGCGCCAGCAGCCAAGGGACCGGGACTAGCGCTCTCCCGCAGTATTTT. Translation gives CASSQGTGTSALPQYF.

V gene TRBV29-1 combines with J gene TRBJ1-4; 7 bases map to TRBD1. The CDR3 has 13 amino acids. CDR1 is SQVTM and CDR2 is ANQGSEA in the germline V gene. V lost 4 bases and J lost 8; bases outside the gene matches: 7. The CDR3 loop is CSVVWQGGEKLFF. The CDR3 nucleotides read TGCAGCGTTGTCTGGCAGGGGGGCGAAAAACTGTTTTTT.

This clone was seen once. The chain recombines TRBV11-2 with TRBJ2-7, with D possibly TRBD1 on 6 matching bases. This CDR3 comprises 12 residues. Germline loops: CDR1 SGHAT, CDR2 FQNNGV. The ends were cut back, 5 bases at V and 6 bases at J, with 11 bases in the middle. The CDR3 spells CASSLDSSEQYF. CDR3 nucleotides: TGTGCCAGCAGCCTGGACAGCTCCGAGCAGTACTTC.

This clone was recorded a few times. Distinct nucleotide sequences in the sample also encode this CDR3. This rearrangement joins TRBV6-1 to TRBJ1-1; possible D gene TRBD1, 5 bases. This CDR3 contains 14 residues. The germline V and J ends were trimmed by 3 bases and 0 bases, with 8 bases remaining between them. Germline-derived CDR1 and CDR2 are MNHNS and SASEGT. This CDR3 reads CASSERGVNTEAFF. DNA of the CDR3: TGTGCCAGCAGTGAGCGGGGGGTGAACACTGAAGCTTTCTTT.

The chain couples TRBV27 to TRBJ2-3, with 7 bases aligning to TRBD1. Trimming at V came to 6 bases and at J to 3 bases, leaving 6 bases not matched to a gene. Germline V gene lookup returns CDR1 MNHEY and CDR2 SMNVEV (reference sequence). The CDR3 has 14 amino acids. The CDR3 DNA follows: TGTGCCAGCAGGGCTCCGGGACAGACAGATACGCAGTATTTT. Protein product: CASRAPGQTDTQYF.

The rearrangement uses TRBV4-1 and TRBJ1-3, with a possible D match to TRBD1 (6 bases). The germline gives CDR1 MGHRA, CDR2 YSYEKL. V was shortened by 7 bases and J by 0 bases, with 19 bases between the two germline ends. CDR3 length equals 17 residues. Here the CDR3 DNA reads TGCGCCAGCACCTCCCCCGGGGGGCTCCACTCTGGAAACACCATATATTTT. Translated, it gives CASTSPGGLHSGNTIYF.

This clone was detected only once. The chain joins TRBV30 to TRBJ2-3; TRBD2 matches at 12 bases. Germline CDR1 GTSNPN, CDR2 SVGIG (reference sequence). The V segment lost 3 bases and the J segment 0 bases; nucleotides outside the gene matches: 4. CDR3 size: 16 residues. The CDR3 region is CAWSSGTSGSTDTQYF. DNA of the CDR3: TGTGCCTGGAGCTCCGGGACTAGCGGGAGCACAGATACGCAGTATTTT.

This clone was recorded a few times. V usage is TRBV14 and J usage is TRBJ2-1; TRBD1 agrees at 7 bases. V trimming: 5 bases; J trimming: 2 bases; junction bases outside the gene matches: 6. The V gene's germline CDR1 is SGHDN and CDR2 FVKESK. This CDR3 comprises 15 residues. In DNA, the CDR3 is TGTGCCAGCAGCAACCGGGACAGAACCTACAATGAGCAGTTCTTC. This translates into CASSNRDRTYNEQFF.

This clone occurred a few times. The V call is TRBV7-9, the J call TRBJ1-3; the D gene is possibly TRBD1 (5 bases). The V end lost 1 base, the J end lost 14 bases, and 12 bases lay between the germline ends. CDR3 length: 12 amino acids. CDR1 is SEHNR, CDR2 FQNEAQ, per germline (reference sequence). CDR3 in DNA: TGTGCCAGCAGCTTAGACGGGGGGACTGTATATTTT. This translates into CASSLDGGTVYF.

The chain employs TRBV19 and TRBJ1-5; D perhaps matches TRBD1 (6 bases). Trimming removed 3 bases from V and 9 bases from J, with 12 bases in between. The CDR3 is 13 residues long. Per the germline V gene, CDR1 is LNHDA and CDR2 is SQIVND (reference sequence). For the CDR3, the DNA is TGTGCCAGTAGTATGGACAGCCCATGGCCCCAGCATTTT. Encoded protein: CASSMDSPWPQHF.

This clone was detected a few times. The V call is TRBV19, the J call TRBJ1-5; D perhaps matches TRBD1 (6 bases). The CDR3 runs to 14 residues. The V gene's germline CDR1 is LNHDA and CDR2 SQIVND (reference sequence). Deletions cut 5 bases from V and 5 bases from J, with 13 bases between. CDR3 loop: CASSRGGIDQPQHF. In DNA form, the CDR3 reads TGTGCCAGTAGTCGGGGGGGCATCGATCAGCCCCAGCATTTT.

This clone has only a few counts. The rearrangement joins TRBV3-1 (or the pseudogene TRBV3-2) to TRBJ1-6; D unresolved. Germline loops: CDR1 LGHDT, CDR2 YNNKEL (reference sequence). The CDR3 covers 16 residues. Trimming stripped 7 bases from V and 0 bases from J, with 13 bases between. DNA for the CDR3: TGTGCCAGCACTAAGAAGCCTTACTCCTATAATTCACCCCTCCACTTT. Amino acid sequence: CASTKKPYSYNSPLHF.

The chain has TRBV7-3 and TRBJ2-2; D perhaps matches TRBD1 (6 bases). Germline CDR1 reads SGHTA; CDR2 reads FQGTGA. This CDR3 comprises 14 residues. The V end was cut by 5 bases, the J end by 7 bases, with 14 bases between. CDR3 residues: CASSPITGSGELFF. CDR3 sequence (DNA): TGTGCCAGCAGCCCTATTACAGGGAGCGGGGAGCTGTTTTTT. Based on the CDR3 plus reference TRBV7-3 and TRBJ2-2, the full variable domain is GAGVSQTPSNKVTEKGKYVELRCDPISGHTALYWYRQSLGQGPEFLIYFQGTGAADDSGLPNDRFFAVRPEGSVSTLKIQRTERGDSAVYLCASSPITGSGELFFGEGSRLTVL.